The clone carrying this T cell receptor beta chain was seen ten or more times. V was clipped by 5 bases and J by 6 bases, with 11 bases between them. The germline gives CDR1 SGHVS, CDR2 FQNEAQ. The CDR3 covers 13 residues. The cDNA was generated by 5'RACE with 10-nucleotide random UMIs. Every sequencing run produced over 190 million TCR-beta sequences, and the sequences from any one run covered 15-18 subjects. One entry per CDR3 protein, called by TCRdb with MiXCR from the 5' RACE reads. Seen here are 66,000 or so distinct CDR3 sequences, 3% to 3.5% observed once, and the top ten hold about 3.5%. The sample belongs to a study of neurological immune-mediated disorders. Unsorted libraries were generated from 2 million PBMCs. These cells had been stored in RNAlater at -80 C.

Specimen: PBMCs. The V and J genes are TRBV7-8 and TRBJ2-4; weak D call: TRBD1 (6 bases). The receptor was derived from a man in his forties or fifties with multiple sclerosis. The CDR3 DNA reads TGTGCCAGCAGCATCCAGGACAGAAACATTCAGTACTTC. Its protein product is CASSIQDRNIQYF.